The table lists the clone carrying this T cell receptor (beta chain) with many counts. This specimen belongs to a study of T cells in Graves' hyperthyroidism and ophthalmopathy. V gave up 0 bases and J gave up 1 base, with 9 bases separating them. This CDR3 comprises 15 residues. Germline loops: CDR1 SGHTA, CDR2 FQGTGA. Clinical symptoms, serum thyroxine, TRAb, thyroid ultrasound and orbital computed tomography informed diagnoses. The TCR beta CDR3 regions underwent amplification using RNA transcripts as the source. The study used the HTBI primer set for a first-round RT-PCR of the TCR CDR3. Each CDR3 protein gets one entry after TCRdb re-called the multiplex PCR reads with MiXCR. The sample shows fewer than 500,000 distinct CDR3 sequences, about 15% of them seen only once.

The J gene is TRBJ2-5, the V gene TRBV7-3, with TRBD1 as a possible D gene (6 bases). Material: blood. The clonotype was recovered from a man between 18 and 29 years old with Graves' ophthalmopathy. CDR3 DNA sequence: TGTGCCAGCAGCTTAACCCAGGACAGCCAAGAGACCCAGTACTTC. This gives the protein CASSLTQDSQETQYF.